The 24 T cell receptor beta chains reported below all come from one sample, sequenced in a study of T cell repertoires in cytomegalovirus infection. TCRdb re-called the reads with MiXCR, one entry per CDR3 protein. The table has about 210,000 distinct CDR3 sequences, roughly 6.5% seen once; the top ten hold more than 5.5%. Input material: PBMCs. Source of these receptors: a human donor in good health (CMV status not recorded). Some clones in this sample may be carry-over from other donors' samples.

This clonotype was seen a single time. A much larger clone differs by one base, so this may be a read error. The CDR3 reads CASRKQEDNYGYTF. In DNA form, the CDR3 reads TGTGCCAGCAGGAAACAGGAGGACAACTATGGCTACACCTTC. The rearrangement links TRBV7-9 to TRBJ1-2; D possibly corresponds to TRBD1 (5 bases). This CDR3 contains 14 residues. V dropped 6 bases and J dropped 2 bases, with 13 bases sitting between them. CDR1 SEHNR and CDR2 FQNEAQ come from the germline V gene (reference sequence).

This clonotype was observed a handful of times. The chain links TRBV29-1 to TRBJ2-2; a possible D gene is TRBD2 (7 bases). Germline values: CDR1 SQVTM, CDR2 ANQGSEA. The CDR3 covers 14 residues. V lost 6 bases and J 5 bases, leaving 16 bases between the germline ends. CDR3 coding DNA: TGCAGCGTCGAGGGGGGGCCGACTACCGGGGAGCTGTTTTTT. Amino acid sequence: CSVEGGPTTGELFF.

There are a few counts of this clonotype. The chain's CDR3 is CASSLAPAGGYSTDTQYF. The CDR3 coding sequence is TGTGCCAGCAGCTTAGCGCCAGCGGGGGGCTACAGCACAGATACGCAGTATTTT. The gene calls are TRBV7-2 and TRBJ2-3, with 9 bases lining up with TRBD2. From germline, CDR1 is SGHTA and CDR2 FQGNSA. The CDR3 spans 18 residues. V trimming: 0 bases; J trimming: 0 bases; junction bases outside the gene matches: 7.

This clonotype has ten or more counts. V and J are TRBV6-1 and TRBJ1-5, with D tentatively TRBD1 (5 bases). CDR1 is MNHNS and CDR2 is SASEGT in the germline V gene. The CDR3 extends over 14 amino acids. The V and J ends lost 3 bases and 4 bases respectively, with 10 bases between them. The CDR3 DNA reads TGTGCCAGCAGTGATCAGGGCGGAAATCAGCCCCAGCATTTT. Amino acid sequence: CASSDQGGNQPQHF.

V and J are TRBV10-2 and TRBJ1-6; D gene uncertain. V was pared by 10 bases and J by 0 bases, with 22 bases between. The CDR3 spans 18 residues. Germline assignment: CDR1 WSHSY and CDR2 SAAADI. The CDR3 loop is CATAGSRPGSSYNSPLHF. Written as DNA, the CDR3 is TGCGCCACCGCGGGATCTCGCCCCGGTAGCTCCTATAATTCACCCCTCCACTTT.

This clonotype was seen only a few times. V is TRBV28 and J is TRBJ1-2; 7 bases align to TRBD1. The CDR3 covers 14 residues. Germline CDR1 is MDHEN and CDR2 is SYDVKM. V lost 2 bases, J lost 4 bases, and 4 bases stayed unmatched. CDR3 amino acids: CASSLIAGGYGYTF. CDR3 nucleotide sequence: TGTGCCAGCAGTTTAATTGCAGGGGGCTATGGCTACACCTTC.

This clonotype has a count of ten or more. The genes are TRBV6-1 and TRBJ2-3, with TRBD2 matching over 7 bases. The CDR3 is 15 amino acids. Germline values: CDR1 MNHNS, CDR2 SASEGT. J was trimmed by 2 bases and V by 7 bases; bases with no gene match: 9. CDR3 sequence: CASIKREGPTDTQYF. CDR3 DNA: TGTGCCAGCATCAAAAGGGAGGGCCCCACAGATACGCAGTATTTT.

The chain recombines TRBV29-1 with TRBJ1-2; D gene uncertain. Trimming removed 3 bases from V and 6 bases from J, with 5 bases in between. The CDR3 runs 10 residues. The germline gives CDR1 SQVTM, CDR2 ANQGSEA. CDR3 region: CSVDRDGYTF. CDR3 DNA: TGCAGCGTTGATAGGGATGGCTACACCTTC.

The chain uses TRBV6-2 or TRBV6-3 and TRBJ2-4, with 7 bases aligning to TRBD1. The CDR3 has 13 amino acids. Germline assignment: CDR1 MNHEY and CDR2 SVGEGT. The V gene end was trimmed by 4 bases and the J gene end by 4 bases; junction bases not matched to a gene: 1. This CDR3 reads CASSWDRKNIQYF. For the CDR3, the DNA is TGTGCCAGCAGTTGGGACAGAAAAAACATTCAGTACTTC.

Concerning this clonotype: A much larger clone differs by one base, so this may be a read error. This chain links TRBV7-9 with TRBJ2-1; D is uncertain. CDR3 length equals 16 residues. CDR1 is SEHNR, CDR2 FQNEAQ, per germline (reference sequence). The CDR3 region is CASSLFQGFSFNEQFF. CDR3 DNA: TGTGCCAGCAGCTTATTTCAAGGGTTCTCCTTCAATGAGCAGTTCTTC.

This clonotype was observed once. At one of its ends the junction is not consistent with the germline gene, which may arise from a read error. The V call is TRBV5-1, the J call TRBJ1-1; D gene ambiguous. The CDR3 length is 13 residues. The germline V gene has CDR1 SGHRS and CDR2 YFSETQ. Here the CDR3 reads CASSSGPNTETFF. For the CDR3, the DNA is TGCGCCAGCAGCTCTGGACCGAACACTGAAACTTTCTTT.

Note on this clonotype: With a much larger clone just one base away, this may be a read error. The chain joins TRBV29-1 to TRBJ2-3; the D call may be TRBD1 or TRBD2 (5 bases each). Germline CDR1 and CDR2: SQVTM and ANQGSEA. The CDR3 has 14 amino acids. CDR3 sequence reads: CSVVGILRGDAQYF. The CDR3 DNA reads TGCAGCGTTGTTGGGATACTTAGGGGAGATGCGCAGTATTTT.

This clonotype was seen at least ten times. This chain connects TRBV6-1 to TRBJ1-4, with D perhaps matching TRBD1 (6 bases). This CDR3 comprises 13 residues. Germline assignment: CDR1 MNHNS and CDR2 SASEGT. The germline V and J ends were trimmed by 5 bases and 8 bases, with 12 bases remaining between them. CDR3 sequence: CASSWQGNEKLFF. The CDR3, as DNA: TGTGCCAGCAGTTGGCAGGGGAACGAAAAACTGTTTTTT.

This clonotype has at least ten counts. The V and J genes are TRBV7-2 and TRBJ1-5; 9 bases map to TRBD1. Germline CDR1 SGHTA, CDR2 FQGNSA. With V trimmed by 5 bases and J by 6 bases, 8 bases remained unmatched. The CDR3 has 15 residues. The CDR3: CASSLTGGGGQPQHF. The CDR3 DNA sequence: TGTGCCAGCAGCCTGACAGGGGGAGGAGGTCAGCCCCAGCATTTT.

Ten or more counts support this clonotype. The chain is built from TRBV7-9 and TRBJ1-1; 9 nucleotides line up with TRBD1. Germline assignment: CDR1 SEHNR and CDR2 FQNEAQ (reference sequence). Germline trimming cut 0 bases from V and 5 bases from J; bases unmatched to any gene: 4. The CDR3 totals 15 residues. The CDR3 here is CASSLAQGAETEAFF. DNA of the CDR3: TGTGCCAGCAGCTTAGCACAGGGGGCTGAAACTGAAGCTTTCTTT.

This sequence joins TRBV29-1 and TRBJ2-2; D may be TRBD2 (6 bases). V was trimmed by 5 bases and J by 3 bases, leaving 13 bases between them. Per germline, CDR1 SQVTM and CDR2 ANQGSEA. The length of the CDR3 is 14 residues. The CDR3 region has the DNA TGCAGCGTTCAGGAGGGACTTTACACCGGGGAGCTGTTTTTT. This encodes CSVQEGLYTGELFF.

At least ten counts were recorded for this clonotype. The chain links TRBV7-2 to TRBJ1-2; possible D gene TRBD1, 6 bases. The CDR3 consists of 16 residues. The V end was cut by 5 bases, the J end by 1 base, with 17 bases between. Germline values: CDR1 SGHTA, CDR2 FQGNSA. DNA for the CDR3: TGTGCCAGCAGCCTTTCCAGGGGTGCCTATAACTATGGCTACACCTTC. Translating gives CASSLSRGAYNYGYTF.

This clonotype was observed at least ten times. V gene TRBV2 combines with J gene TRBJ2-7; D uncertain. From germline, CDR1 is SNHLY and CDR2 FYNNEI. V shed 7 bases and J shed 2 bases, with 21 bases lying between them. CDR3 length: 16 residues. The CDR3 loop is CASKQPFRGSTYEQYF. The CDR3 DNA reads TGTGCCAGCAAGCAACCTTTTAGAGGATCCACCTACGAGCAGTACTTC.

This clonotype was counted at least ten times. This chain joins TRBV6-4 and TRBJ2-3, with 11 nucleotides matching TRBD2. With V trimmed by 5 bases and J by 3 bases, 7 bases remained unmatched. The CDR3 length is 16 residues. Germline V gene data show CDR1 as MRHNA and CDR2 as SNTAGT. CDR3 bases: TGTGCCAGCAGTCGGACTAGCGGGTACAGAACAGATACGCAGTATTTT. Its protein product is CASSRTSGYRTDTQYF.

This clonotype was seen ten or more times. The V and J genes are TRBV20-1 and TRBJ1-6; 9 bases are shared with TRBD1. The CDR3 contains 17 residues. J lost 5 bases, V lost 1 base, and 9 bases had no gene match. Per the germline V gene, CDR1 is DFQATT and CDR2 is SNEGSKA (reference sequence). CDR3 sequence reads: CSARGDSQGADNSPLHF. The CDR3 nucleotides read TGCAGTGCTAGAGGGGATTCACAGGGGGCCGATAATTCACCCCTCCACTTT.

J is TRBJ2-2 and V is TRBV29-1; D may be TRBD1 (6 bases). CDR3 length equals 14 residues. CDR1 is SQVTM and CDR2 is ANQGSEA in the germline V gene. V was cut by 6 bases and J by 0 bases, with 11 bases left in between. The CDR3, as DNA: TGCAGCGTCGGGGACACTGCGAACACCGGGGAGCTGTTTTTT. Its translation is CSVGDTANTGELFF.

The sample holds many counts of this clonotype. The rearrangement joins TRBV2 to TRBJ1-1; D is ambiguous. CDR3 length: 14 amino acids. The germline V gene encodes CDR1 SNHLY and CDR2 FYNNEI. The ends were cut back, 4 bases at V and 1 base at J, with 10 bases in the middle. CDR3 sequence: CASSGGHKNTEAFF. The CDR3 bases are TGTGCCAGCAGTGGGGGTCACAAGAACACTGAAGCTTTCTTT.

This clonotype has at least ten counts. V usage is TRBV6-2 or TRBV6-3 and J usage is TRBJ2-3; tentatively, D is TRBD2 (6 bases). The CDR3 consists of 17 residues. The V end lost 5 bases, the J end lost 4 bases, and 22 bases lay between the germline ends. In germline, CDR1 is MNHEY, CDR2 SVGEGT. The CDR3: CASSKNWDSRNADTQYF. The CDR3 DNA reads as TGTGCCAGCAGTAAAAACTGGGACTCCAGGAACGCAGATACGCAGTATTTT.

This clonotype was seen many times. This chain connects TRBV11-2 to TRBJ2-7, with 8 nucleotides matching TRBD1. J lost 1 base, V lost 5 bases, and 7 bases had no gene match. Germline V gene lookup returns CDR1 SGHAT and CDR2 FQNNGV. The CDR3 extends over 15 amino acids. The CDR3 protein is CASSASTGGSYEQYF. The CDR3 nucleotides are TGTGCCAGCAGCGCGTCCACAGGGGGTTCCTACGAGCAGTACTTC.